These T cell receptor beta chains were read from a single sample in a study of T-cell reconstitution after alpha-beta-depleted transplantation in children. TCRdb re-analysed the PCR reads in MiXCR, keeping a single row per CDR3 protein. The table shows about a million distinct CDR3 sequences, with under 30% occurring only once. The source material was PBMCs, mostly from graft donor cells, sampled 360 days after TCRalphabeta/CD19-depleted stem cell transplant. Receptors originate from a boy under three years old who had a stem cell transplant for SCID, so the T cells may come from the graft donor. Each CDR3 is given with its conserved first and last residue. Each record gives: J gene, D gene, clone size, V gene, CDR3 DNA, CDR3 protein. A D gene is named only where the DNA matches it firmly. Expanded clones are given a class, and other clones once, few, many or no size at all.

j_call: TRBJ2-7
d_call: TRBD2
clone_size: -
v_call: TRBV13
cdr3_nt: TGTGCCAGCAGCAATGCCGGGGGGAAGGCCTACGAGCAGTACTTC
cdr3_aa: CASSNAGGKAYEQYF

j_call: TRBJ2-1
d_call: -
clone_size: -
v_call: TRBV3-1
cdr3_nt: TGTGCCAGCAGCCAAGTCTTGCGGAATGAGCAGTTCTTC
cdr3_aa: CASSQVLRNEQFF

j_call: TRBJ2-5
d_call: TRBD2
clone_size: -
v_call: TRBV3-1
cdr3_nt: TGTGCCAGCAGCTCGAGCGGGGGGCTACAAGAGACCCAGTACTTC
cdr3_aa: CASSSSGGLQETQYF

j_call: TRBJ2-1
d_call: -
clone_size: -
v_call: TRBV6-5
cdr3_nt: TGTGCCAGCAGTTATGGCAAGACAGTGCCGGTAAATGAGCAGTTCTTC
cdr3_aa: CASSYGKTVPVNEQFF

j_call: TRBJ2-2
d_call: -
clone_size: many
v_call: TRBV15
cdr3_nt: TGTGCCACCCACCCTCCTAACACCGGGGAGCTGTTTTTT
cdr3_aa: CATHPPNTGELFF

j_call: TRBJ1-1
d_call: -
clone_size: many
v_call: TRBV5-1
cdr3_nt: TGTGCCAGCAGTTTAAGGACGAACACTGAAGCTTTCTTT
cdr3_aa: CASSLRTNTEAFF

j_call: TRBJ2-7
d_call: TRBD1
clone_size: once
v_call: TRBV5-6
cdr3_nt: TGTGCCAGCAGGGAACCTACAGGGGCAGTGTCGGGAGAGCAGTACTTC
cdr3_aa: CASREPTGAVSGEQYF

j_call: TRBJ2-3
d_call: -
clone_size: -
v_call: TRBV12-3/TRBV12-4
cdr3_nt: TGTGCCAGCAGTTTGAGGGAAGATACGCAGTATTTT
cdr3_aa: CASSLREDTQYF

j_call: TRBJ2-1
d_call: -
clone_size: few
v_call: TRBV27
cdr3_nt: TGTGCCAGCAGTTTATTGCTAGAGGGCTACAATGAGCAGTTCTTC
cdr3_aa: CASSLLLEGYNEQFF

j_call: TRBJ1-4
d_call: TRBD1
clone_size: -
v_call: TRBV4-1
cdr3_nt: TGCGCCAGCAGCCGAGGACAGGGGGCCCGAAATGAAAAACTGTTTTTT
cdr3_aa: CASSRGQGARNEKLFF

j_call: TRBJ2-7
d_call: TRBD2
clone_size: -
v_call: TRBV7-9
cdr3_nt: TGTGCCAGCAGCCCATACTCTACGGGGGGGCGAGACGAGCAGTACTTC
cdr3_aa: CASSPYSTGGRDEQYF

j_call: TRBJ2-6
d_call: -
clone_size: -
v_call: TRBV5-5
cdr3_nt: TGTGCCAGCAGCCTTGACATCGGCACTGGGGCCAACGTCCTGACTTTC
cdr3_aa: CASSLDIGTGANVLTF

j_call: TRBJ2-5
d_call: -
clone_size: -
v_call: TRBV6-1
cdr3_nt: TGTGCCAGCAACCCGTGGAGGGGGCGAGAGACCCAGTACTTC
cdr3_aa: CASNPWRGRETQYF